Listed here is a single T cell receptor (beta chain). Selected positively for CCR7 and CD45RO-negative, naive CD8 cells excluded terminally differentiated effector memory CD45RA+ cells. Healthy HIV-negative adults without recent acute infections or vaccinations served as donors. V was clipped by 3 bases and J by 0 bases, with 15 bases between them. The CDR3 totals 17 residues. Looked up from germline, CDR1 is WNHNN and CDR2 is SYGVQD (reference sequence). The authors' processing: Filtering was not the same, since immunoSEQ gave junction-only sequences without quality scores. The repertoire was sequenced with immunoSEQ multiplex PCR; TCRdb's copy has only in-frame clones and lacks some. That table is the source of V, J and clone size, and D and trimming were worked out from the DNA. The table has around 2,000,000 clones, just under 95% seen once. This sample stems from a study of shared clonotypes between healthy human individuals.

The chain employs TRBV10-1 and TRBJ2-1; D might be TRBD1 (5 bases). The sequence was obtained from a man aged 18 to 30 in good health. Sequenced input: naive CD8+ T cells sorted from blood. The CDR3 region has the DNA TGCGCCAGCAGTGATCCCACAGGACCCAGCTCCTACAATGAGCAGTTCTTC. It is translated as CASSDPTGPSSYNEQFF.